Below, one T cell receptor beta chain is given with its context. Antigen specificity is unknown. The data are from a study of T cells expressing NK-cell markers. Germline V gene sequence: CDR1 MNHEY, CDR2 SMNVEV (reference sequence). The CDR3 consists of 12 residues. Using the 5' RACE reads, TCRdb records one entry per CDR3 protein without DNA. In total, the table holds 120,000 to 150,000 distinct CDR3 sequences. General study points: More than five donors showed dominant NKG2C+ clonotypes comprising roughly 1.0-7.0% of their CD8+ T cells.

The chain links TRBV27 to TRBJ2-5; as DNA is missing, the TRBD1 call by TCRdb cannot be tested. The sequencing sample was made of blood T cells: a sorted CD56 or NKG2C T cell subset, CD4+ or CD8+ T cells, or bulk PBMC T cells (not recorded which). The receptor's source is a man between 18 and 29 years old in good health. CDR3 region: CASSGGAETQYF.